The clone carrying this TCR beta chain showed up many times. These data come from a study of T cells after yellow fever vaccination. With 6 bases clipped from V and 6 bases from J, the junction kept 13 bases outside the gene matches. CDR3 size: 16 residues. The 5'RACE template-switching step produced TCR cDNA and added a universal primer site and UMIs. MiXCR, applied by TCRdb to the 5' RACE reads, yields one record per CDR3 protein. The table records 28,000 or so distinct CDR3 sequences, nearly 4.5% of them present only once. This specimen was CD8+ T cells sorted from PBMCs, taken 5 days after the yellow fever booster vaccination. The sequence was collected from a man younger than 45 who received the YFV17D yellow fever vaccine. This chain uses TRBV12-3 or TRBV12-4 with TRBJ2-2; 7 positions match TRBD2. CDR3 coding DNA: TGTGCCAGCAGATCTGGGTGGGAGGGCCTCGCCGGGGAGCTGTTTTTT. This sequence encodes CASRSGWEGLAGELFF.